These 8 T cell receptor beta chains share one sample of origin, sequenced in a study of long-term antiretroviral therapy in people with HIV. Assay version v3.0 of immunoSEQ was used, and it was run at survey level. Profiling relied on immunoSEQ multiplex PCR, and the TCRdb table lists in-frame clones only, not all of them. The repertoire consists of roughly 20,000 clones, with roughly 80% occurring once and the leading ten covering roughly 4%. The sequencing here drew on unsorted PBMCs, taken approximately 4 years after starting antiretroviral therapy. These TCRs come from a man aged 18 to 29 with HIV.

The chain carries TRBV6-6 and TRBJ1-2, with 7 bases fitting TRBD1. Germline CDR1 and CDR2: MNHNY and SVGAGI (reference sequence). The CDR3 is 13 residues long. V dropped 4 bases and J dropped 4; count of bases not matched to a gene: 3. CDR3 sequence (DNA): TGTGCCAGCAGTTCCAGGGGGGTCTATGGCTACACCTTC. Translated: CASSSRGVYGYTF.

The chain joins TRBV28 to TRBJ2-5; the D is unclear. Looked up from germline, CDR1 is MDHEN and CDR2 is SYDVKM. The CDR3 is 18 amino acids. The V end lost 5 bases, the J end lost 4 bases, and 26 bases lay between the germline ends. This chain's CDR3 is CASSPPSFWDGLRETQYF. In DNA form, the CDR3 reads TGTGCCAGCAGTCCGCCCAGTTTTTGGGATGGCCTTCGAGAGACCCAGTACTTC.

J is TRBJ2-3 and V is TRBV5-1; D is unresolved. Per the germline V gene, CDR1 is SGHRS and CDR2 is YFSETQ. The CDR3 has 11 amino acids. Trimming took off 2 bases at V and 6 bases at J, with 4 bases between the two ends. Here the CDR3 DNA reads TGCGCCAGCAGCTTAAAGGATACGCAGTATTTT. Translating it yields CASSLKDTQYF.

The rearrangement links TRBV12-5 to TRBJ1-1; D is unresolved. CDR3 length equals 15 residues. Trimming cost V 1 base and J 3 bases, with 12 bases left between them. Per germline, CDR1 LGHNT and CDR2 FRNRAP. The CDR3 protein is CASGLGVGRDTEAFF. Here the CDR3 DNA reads TGTGCTAGTGGTTTGGGAGTGGGGAGGGACACTGAAGCTTTCTTT.

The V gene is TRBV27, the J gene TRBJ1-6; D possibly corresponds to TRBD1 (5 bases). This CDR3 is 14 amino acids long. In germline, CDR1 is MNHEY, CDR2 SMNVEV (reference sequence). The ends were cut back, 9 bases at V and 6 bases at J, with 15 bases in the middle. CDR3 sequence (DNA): TGTGCCAGGGGGCCTCTTGGGATTAATTCACCCCTCCACTTT. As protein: CARGPLGINSPLHF.

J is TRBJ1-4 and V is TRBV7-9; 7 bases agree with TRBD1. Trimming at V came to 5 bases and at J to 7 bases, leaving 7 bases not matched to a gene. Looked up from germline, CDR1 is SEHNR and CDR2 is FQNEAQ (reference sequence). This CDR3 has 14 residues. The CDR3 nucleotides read TGTGCCAGCAGCCTCCGACAGGGAGGTGAAAAACTGTTTTTT. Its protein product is CASSLRQGGEKLFF.

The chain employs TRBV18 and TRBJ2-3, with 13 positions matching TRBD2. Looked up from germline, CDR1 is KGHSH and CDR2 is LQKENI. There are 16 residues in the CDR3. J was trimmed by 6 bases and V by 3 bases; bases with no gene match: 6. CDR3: CASSPGTSGVRDTQYF. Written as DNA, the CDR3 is TGTGCCAGCTCACCTGGGACTAGCGGGGTCCGGGATACGCAGTATTTT.

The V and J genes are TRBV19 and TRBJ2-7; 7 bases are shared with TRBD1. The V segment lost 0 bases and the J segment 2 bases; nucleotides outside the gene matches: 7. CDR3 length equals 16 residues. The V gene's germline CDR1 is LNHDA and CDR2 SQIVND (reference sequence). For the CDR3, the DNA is TGTGCCAGTAGTATAGAAGGAGCAGGACAGGCCTACGAGCAGTACGTC. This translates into CASSIEGAGQAYEQYV.